These 30 T cell receptor beta chains share one sample of origin, sequenced in a study of cytomegalovirus exposure and HLA in healthy donors. The PCR had 60 Vbeta and 13 Jbeta primers. Clones were sequenced by immunoSEQ multiplex PCR, and TCRdb holds only the in-frame ones, with some missing. The sample yields about 80,000 clones, about 77% seen once. Material: PBMCs. All receptors derive from a man aged 50-59 years in good health and CMV-seronegative.

V usage is TRBV18 and J usage is TRBJ1-5; D ambiguous. V was trimmed by 3 bases and J by 2 bases, leaving 8 bases between them. CDR1 KGHSH and CDR2 LQKENI come from the germline V gene. The CDR3 sequence is 14 residues long. The CDR3 spells CASSPGEGNQPQHF. CDR3 bases: TGTGCCAGCTCACCCGGAGAGGGCAATCAGCCCCAGCATTTT. Complete variable domain (other parts from reference TRBV18 and TRBJ1-5): NAGVMQNPRHLVRRRGQEARLRCSPMKGHSHVYWYRQLPEEGLKFMVYLQKENIIDESGMPKERFSAEFPKEGPSILRIQQVVRGDSAAYFCASSPGEGNQPQHFGDGTRLSIL.

The chain recombines TRBV5-4 with TRBJ1-4; D remains unclear. This CDR3 has 12 residues. Trimming stripped 1 base from V and 5 bases from J, with 3 bases between. The germline V gene encodes CDR1 SGHNT and CDR2 YYREEE (reference sequence). CDR3 in DNA: TGTGCCAGCAGCTTGCCGAATGAAAAACTGTTTTTT. It translates to CASSLPNEKLFF.

The chain links TRBV5-4 to TRBJ2-3, with TRBD2 matching over 11 bases. V was pared by 9 bases and J by 4 bases, with 7 bases of the junction left unmatched. From germline, CDR1 is SGHNT and CDR2 YYREEE (reference sequence). This CDR3 region has 14 residues. Here the CDR3 reads CATLIAGGPDTQYF. CDR3 coding DNA: TGTGCCACCCTGATAGCGGGGGGGCCAGATACGCAGTATTTT.

The CDR3 loop is CASSPRDRGAELQYF. In nucleotides, the CDR3 is TGCGCCAGCAGTCCCAGGGACAGGGGCGCGGAGTTACAGTACTTC. The chain carries TRBV23-1 and TRBJ2-7; TRBD1 agrees at 10 bases. TRBV23-1 is an open reading frame, and its role is uncertain. The CDR3 extends over 15 amino acids. The V segment lost 4 bases and the J segment 10 bases; nucleotides outside the gene matches: 13.

This clone has only a few counts. The rearrangement links TRBV6-1 to TRBJ2-1, with 9 positions matching TRBD2. The CDR3 spans 15 residues. The V gene's germline CDR1 is MNHNS and CDR2 SASEGT. Trimming at V came to 10 bases and at J to 4 bases, leaving 11 bases not matched to a gene. The CDR3 DNA reads TGTGCCACCACCCGTGCGGGGGGGATTTACAATGAGCAGTTCTTC. Residues: CATTRAGGIYNEQFF.

This chain connects TRBV6-1 to TRBJ1-5; D is undetermined. Germline values: CDR1 MNHNS, CDR2 SASEGT. The CDR3 extends over 14 amino acids. V lost 2 bases to trimming and J lost 6 bases, with 11 bases between them. The CDR3 DNA reads TGTGCCAGCAGTGAATTAGGGAGCGGTCAGCCCCAGCATTTT. Amino acid sequence: CASSELGSGQPQHF.

The V call is TRBV5-1, the J call TRBJ1-6; maybe TRBD1 (5 bases). Germline V gene lookup returns CDR1 SGHRS and CDR2 YFSETQ. This CDR3 comprises 18 residues. V gave up 0 bases and J gave up 7 bases, with 20 bases separating them. The CDR3 DNA reads as TGCGCCAGCAGCTTGGGCCACAGAGGGCGGGGGGGAAATTCACCCCTCCACTTT. Translation: CASSLGHRGRGGNSPLHF.

V usage is TRBV13 and J usage is TRBJ1-6; the match to TRBD1 covers 8 bases. This CDR3 comprises 14 residues. Germline trimming cut 2 bases from V and 10 bases from J; bases unmatched to any gene: 4. CDR1 is PRHDT and CDR2 is FYEKMQ in the germline V gene (reference sequence). CDR3 region: CASSLRQGNSPLHF. The CDR3, as DNA: TGTGCCAGCAGCTTACGACAGGGGAACTCACCCCTCCACTTT.

This rearrangement joins TRBV7-8 to TRBJ1-6, with 7 bases that match TRBD1. CDR3 size: 16 residues. Germline loops: CDR1 SGHVS, CDR2 FQNEAQ. V gave up 9 bases and J gave up 7 bases; unmatched junction bases: 15. CDR3 in amino acids: CASQGGAGRGNSPLHF. In DNA, the CDR3 is TGTGCCAGTCAAGGTGGTGCCGGCAGGGGGAATTCACCCCTCCACTTT.

Only a few counts were recorded for this clone. This rearrangement joins TRBV29-1 to TRBJ1-1; weak D call: TRBD1 (5 bases). Trimming removed 7 bases at V and 0 bases at J, with 9 bases between. This CDR3 has 12 residues. Germline V gene sequence: CDR1 SQVTM, CDR2 ANQGSEA. DNA of the CDR3: TGCAGCGGGGCCAGGGTGAACACTGAAGCTTTCTTT. Its translation: CSGARVNTEAFF.

The V and J genes are TRBV9 and TRBJ2-1, with a weak D call TRBD2 (6 bases). With 1 base removed from V and 8 bases from J, the gap between germline ends came to 22 bases. CDR3 length equals 17 residues. Germline loops: CDR1 SGDLS, CDR2 YYNGEE. CDR3 in DNA: TGTGCCAGCAGCGTACCCCCGGATCTGGGAGGATTCGATGAGCAGTTCTTC. As protein: CASSVPPDLGGFDEQFF.

This rearrangement joins TRBV19 to TRBJ2-5, with 12 bases identical to TRBD2. This CDR3 is 15 amino acids long. The germline gives CDR1 LNHDA, CDR2 SQIVND (reference sequence). V was pared by 4 bases and J by 5 bases, with 5 bases of the junction left unmatched. The chain's CDR3 is CASSRTSGAQETQYF. The CDR3 bases are TGTGCCAGTAGTAGGACTAGCGGGGCACAGGAGACCCAGTACTTC.

The chain is built from TRBV30 and TRBJ2-7; D is possibly TRBD1 (6 bases). The CDR3 loop spans 13 amino acids. Trimming cost V 0 bases and J 6 bases, with 12 bases left between them. Germline loops: CDR1 GTSNPN, CDR2 SVGIG (reference sequence). The CDR3 protein is CAWSVATGLEQYF. CDR3 in DNA: TGTGCCTGGAGTGTGGCAACAGGGCTCGAGCAGTACTTC. The full variable domain, its missing parts supplied by reference TRBV30 and TRBJ2-7, is SQTIHQWPATLVQPVGSPLSLECTVEGTSNPNLYWYRQAAGRGLQLLFYSVGIGQISSEVPQNLSASRPQDRQFILSSKKLLLSDSGFYLCAWSVATGLEQYFGPGTRLTVT.

This rearrangement joins TRBV9 to TRBJ2-1; perhaps TRBD1 as D (5 bases). The V end was cut by 3 bases, the J end by 9 bases, with 16 bases between. The CDR3 consists of 14 residues. Per germline, CDR1 SGDLS and CDR2 YYNGEE. The CDR3 sequence is CASSASLLGVEQFF. The CDR3 DNA follows: TGTGCCAGCAGCGCCTCACTCTTAGGGGTTGAGCAGTTCTTC.

This sequence joins TRBV10-3 and TRBJ2-1, with 10 bases aligning to TRBD1. V dropped 11 bases and J dropped 8; count of bases not matched to a gene: 9. CDR1 ENHRY and CDR2 SYGVKD come from the germline V gene. The CDR3 has 13 residues. CDR3 loop: CAVRDRGVDEQFF. For the CDR3, the DNA is TGTGCCGTCCGGGACAGGGGAGTAGATGAGCAGTTCTTC.

This clone was seen a few times. The rearrangement joins TRBV19 to TRBJ2-6; TRBD1 agrees at 7 bases. V was clipped by 5 bases and J by 4 bases; unmatched bases: 8. Germline V CDR1 and CDR2: LNHDA, SQIVND (reference sequence). The CDR3 spans 16 residues. For the CDR3, the DNA is TGTGCCAGTAGTCACAGGGGAACGGGGGGGGCCAACGTCCTGACTTTC. Protein: CASSHRGTGGANVLTF.

This clone was detected once. The chain recombines TRBV6-5 with TRBJ1-5; D ambiguous. Trimming took off 5 bases at V and 9 bases at J, with 17 bases between the two ends. CDR1 is MNHEY and CDR2 is SVGAGI in the germline V gene. CDR3 length: 14 residues. The CDR3 DNA is TGTGCCAGCAGTCCCGAGGGAGTTAAGTCGCCCCAGCATTTT. Its translation is CASSPEGVKSPQHF.

The chain carries TRBV30 and TRBJ2-1; no clear D. V was shortened by 0 bases and J by 5 bases, with 11 bases between the two germline ends. There are 14 residues in the CDR3. Germline V lookup: CDR1 GTSNPN, CDR2 SVGIG (reference sequence). The CDR3 here is CAWSVGGNDNEQFF. The CDR3 region has the DNA TGTGCCTGGAGTGTAGGCGGAAATGACAATGAGCAGTTCTTC.

Only a few counts were recorded for this clone. CDR3 protein: CAWSVSRTAAIYF. The CDR3 DNA follows: TGTGCCTGGAGTGTATCCCGGACAGCGGCCATATATTTT. The gene calls are TRBV30 and TRBJ1-3, with TRBD1 as a possible D gene (6 bases). Deletions cut 0 bases from V and 11 bases from J, with 14 bases between. The CDR3 is made up of 13 amino acids. CDR1 GTSNPN and CDR2 SVGIG come from the germline V gene (reference sequence).

This clone occurred a few times. The chain carries TRBV7-2 and TRBJ2-5, with 10 positions matching TRBD2. Germline V CDR1 and CDR2: SGHTA, FQGNSA. The CDR3 contains 16 residues. Trimming at V came to 3 bases and at J to 9 bases, leaving 13 bases not matched to a gene. CDR3 DNA sequence: TGTGCCAGCAGCTTTCTGGTAGCGGGGGGCCCCCGGGCCCAGTACTTC. As protein: CASSFLVAGGPRAQYF.

The V call is TRBV7-9, the J call TRBJ2-3, with a possible D match to TRBD2 (5 bases). V lost 7 bases and J 4 bases, leaving 9 bases between the germline ends. Per germline, CDR1 SEHNR and CDR2 FQNEAQ (reference sequence). This CDR3 comprises 12 residues. Here the CDR3 reads CASTFGADTQYF. CDR3 nucleotide sequence: TGTGCCAGCACCTTCGGGGCAGATACGCAGTATTTT.

The gene calls are TRBV5-6 and TRBJ2-7, with TRBD2 as a possible D gene (6 bases). V was trimmed by 2 bases and J by 4 bases, leaving 13 bases between them. This CDR3 contains 14 residues. CDR1 and CDR2 (germline): SGHDT, YYEEEE. CDR3 in DNA: TGTGCCAGCAGCTTCCACGGGGGAACATACGAGCAGTACTTC. Protein sequence: CASSFHGGTYEQYF. Combining the CDR3 with reference TRBV5-6 and TRBJ2-7 gives the whole variable domain DAGVTQSPTHLIKTRGQQVTLRCSPKSGHDTVSWYQQALGQGPQFIFQYYEEEERQRGNFPDRFSGHQFPNYSSELNVNALLLGDSALYLCASSFHGGTYEQYFGPGTRLTVT.

This clone appeared a single time. The J gene is TRBJ2-1, the V gene TRBV15; D possibly corresponds to TRBD2 (7 bases). V gave up 0 bases and J gave up 7 bases, with 16 bases separating them. CDR3 length equals 16 residues. Germline CDR1 reads LNHNV; CDR2 reads YYDKDF (reference sequence). CDR3 region: CATSRDVGGGRNEQFF. The CDR3 DNA sequence: TGTGCCACCAGCAGAGATGTGGGGGGGGGCCGAAATGAGCAGTTCTTC.

In its sample, this clone was seen a few times. This rearrangement joins TRBV7-2 to TRBJ1-1, with D uncertain. Germline V gene sequence: CDR1 SGHTA, CDR2 FQGNSA. CDR3 length: 15 residues. Trimming shortened V by 1 base and J by 0 bases, and 9 bases separated the two germline ends. This chain's CDR3 is CASSLGSYMNTEAFF. In DNA form, the CDR3 reads TGTGCCAGCAGCTTAGGGTCATACATGAACACTGAAGCTTTCTTT.

This chain uses TRBV5-5 with TRBJ2-7; TRBD2 aligns across 10 bases. The germline gives CDR1 SGHKS, CDR2 YYEKEE (reference sequence). Trimming cost V 1 base and J 10 bases; bases outside gene matches: 8. The CDR3 runs 14 residues. In nucleotides, the CDR3 is TGTGCCAGCAGCTTGCAGCGTCTAGCGGGGGTTCAGTACTTC. It yields the protein CASSLQRLAGVQYF.

The V and J genes are TRBV2 and TRBJ2-5, with 8 bases matching TRBD2. Looked up from germline, CDR1 is SNHLY and CDR2 is FYNNEI. The CDR3 has 13 amino acids. V dropped 5 bases and J dropped 5; count of bases not matched to a gene: 4. The CDR3 loop reads CASSPTSEETQYF. CDR3 DNA: TGTGCCAGCAGTCCGACTAGCGAGGAGACCCAGTACTTC.

The rearrangement uses TRBV6-6 and TRBJ1-1; 12 bases are a match to TRBD1. CDR1 and CDR2 from the germline V gene are MNHNY and SVGAGI (reference sequence). The J segment lost 11 bases and the V segment lost 5 bases, leaving 6 bases of the junction unmatched. The CDR3 sequence is 13 residues long. Here the CDR3 reads CASSKGQGASAFF. In DNA, the CDR3 is TGTGCCAGCAGTAAGGGACAGGGGGCTAGCGCTTTCTTT.

The V and J genes are TRBV19 and TRBJ2-6; 10 positions match TRBD1. Germline V gives CDR1 LNHDA, CDR2 SQIVND (reference sequence). The CDR3 has 16 residues. The J segment lost 1 base and the V segment lost 10 bases, leaving 7 bases of the junction unmatched. CDR3 loop: CATIDRGRSGANVLTF. The DNA for the CDR3 is TGTGCCACCATAGACAGGGGGCGGTCTGGGGCCAACGTCCTGACTTTC.

V usage is TRBV6-5 and J usage is TRBJ1-2, with D maybe TRBD1 (6 bases). The CDR3 has 13 amino acids. The germline V gene has CDR1 MNHEY and CDR2 SVGAGI. With 6 bases removed from V and 12 bases from J, the gap between germline ends came to 20 bases. In DNA form, the CDR3 reads TGTGCCAGCAGCTCCGGGACAAGGGGCCGTCACACCTTC. As protein: CASSSGTRGRHTF.

The chain joins TRBV18 to TRBJ1-1, with TRBD1 matching 10 bases. Germline values: CDR1 KGHSH, CDR2 LQKENI. There are 14 residues in the CDR3. Germline trimming cut 0 bases from V and 10 bases from J; bases unmatched to any gene: 5. The CDR3 DNA is TGTGCCAGCTCACCACCCGGAAGACAGGGGGCAGCTTTCTTT. Translating it yields CASSPPGRQGAAFF.